A single sample gave rise to the 24 T cell receptor beta chains below, sequenced in a study of blood T cell repertoires in COVID-19. The protocol was immunoSEQ multiplex PCR, while the TCRdb copy is restricted to in-frame clones and leaves out a portion. Of approximately 260,000 clones listed, about 85% are singletons. The sequenced sample was PBMCs or T cells enriched from blood (not recorded which). These receptors were taken from a woman in her fifties or sixties who had been exposed to COVID-19.

The gene calls are TRBV24-1 and TRBJ2-2; the match to TRBD2 covers 11 bases. This CDR3 comprises 15 residues. Germline values: CDR1 KGHDR, CDR2 SFDVKD. V trimming: 7 bases; J trimming: 4 bases; junction bases outside the gene matches: 4. CDR3 residues: CATSGGTSGTGELFF. The CDR3 DNA follows: TGTGCCACCAGCGGGGGGACTAGCGGCACCGGGGAGCTGTTTTTT.

The chain is built from TRBV7-9 and TRBJ1-2, with D tentatively TRBD1 (6 bases). CDR1 SEHNR and CDR2 FQNEAQ come from the germline V gene (reference sequence). The CDR3 covers 13 residues. V was clipped by 1 base and J by 13 bases, with 16 bases between them. The CDR3 sequence is CASSLGTALACTF. CDR3 bases: TGTGCCAGCAGCTTAGGGACAGCCTTAGCGTGCACCTTC.

V usage is TRBV9 and J usage is TRBJ2-3; 10 nucleotides agree with TRBD2. Germline assignment: CDR1 SGDLS and CDR2 YYNGEE. Germline trimming cut 3 bases from V and 6 bases from J; bases unmatched to any gene: 7. The CDR3 covers 15 residues. The CDR3 sequence: CASSESGGEGDTQYF. The CDR3 nucleotides read TGTGCCAGCAGCGAAAGCGGGGGGGAGGGCGATACGCAGTATTTT.

This chain uses TRBV7-8 with TRBJ1-1; the match to TRBD1 covers 8 bases. CDR1 is SGHVS and CDR2 is FQNEAQ in the germline V gene. Losses at the gene ends were 2 bases for V and 3 bases for J; bases not matched to a gene: 11. The CDR3 is 17 amino acids. CDR3 amino acids: CASSLFAGGSFHTEAFF. In nucleotides, the CDR3 is TGTGCCAGCAGCTTATTTGCAGGGGGCAGTTTTCACACTGAAGCTTTCTTT.

This clone has a single count. This rearrangement joins TRBV27 to TRBJ2-7; 8 bases map to TRBD1. Trimming cost V 5 bases and J 4 bases; bases outside gene matches: 7. This CDR3 contains 14 residues. Germline CDR1 reads MNHEY; CDR2 reads SMNVEV (reference sequence). CDR3: CASSSGQGWYEQYF. The CDR3 nucleotides are TGTGCCAGCAGTAGCGGACAGGGCTGGTACGAGCAGTACTTC.

V gene TRBV28 combines with J gene TRBJ2-7, with TRBD1 identical over 9 bases. This CDR3 spans 15 amino acids. V lost 2 bases and J lost 2; bases outside the gene matches: 4. Germline V CDR1 and CDR2: MDHEN, SYDVKM. The CDR3 loop is CASSLPGDRAYEQYF. The CDR3 DNA reads as TGTGCCAGCAGTTTACCGGGGGACAGGGCCTACGAGCAGTACTTC.

A single count supports this clone. The V gene is TRBV2, the J gene TRBJ1-2; D not certain. Trimming removed 4 bases from V and 2 bases from J, with 8 bases in between. Germline CDR1 reads SNHLY; CDR2 reads FYNNEI. This CDR3 spans 13 amino acids. In DNA, the CDR3 is TGTGCCAGCAGTGCGAACAGAAACTATGGCTACACCTTC. Its protein is CASSANRNYGYTF.

This chain links TRBV9 with TRBJ1-2, with D possibly being TRBD1 (5 bases). The CDR3 runs 16 residues. The germline V gene has CDR1 SGDLS and CDR2 YYNGEE. V was clipped by 5 bases and J by 10 bases, with 27 bases between them. The CDR3 region is CASSRRGNRASGDYTF. CDR3 DNA sequence: TGTGCCAGCAGTCGTAGGGGTAATAGGGCCTCGGGCGACTACACCTTC.

The chain combines TRBV12-5 with TRBJ2-1; possible D gene TRBD2, 5 bases. Trimming shortened V by 8 bases and J by 7 bases, and 12 bases separated the two germline ends. The germline V gene has CDR1 LGHNT and CDR2 FRNRAP. The CDR3 runs to 12 residues. In DNA, the CDR3 is TGTGCTAGTTGTCTCGGGGAAAATGAGCAGTTCTTC. Residues: CASCLGENEQFF.

V and J are TRBV28 and TRBJ2-1; 10 bases line up with TRBD2. This CDR3 is built from 14 residues. V lost 7 bases and J lost 8; bases outside the gene matches: 8. The germline V gene has CDR1 MDHEN and CDR2 SYDVKM. The DNA for the CDR3 is TGTGCCAGCATTCAGCGGGGGGGCCGGGATGAGCAGTTCTTC. It is translated as CASIQRGGRDEQFF.

This chain connects TRBV27 to TRBJ2-2; 11 nucleotides agree with TRBD2. J gave up 6 bases and V 0 bases, and 9 bases lay outside the gene matches. Germline assignment: CDR1 MNHEY and CDR2 SMNVEV (reference sequence). The CDR3 runs to 18 residues. The DNA of the CDR3 is TGTGCCAGCAGTTTATCGAGCGCGGGTAGCGGGGGGGCCGGGGAGCTGTTTTTT. Encoded protein: CASSLSSAGSGGAGELFF.

This chain connects TRBV7-9 to TRBJ2-7; TRBD2 matches 11 bases. The CDR3 runs 16 residues. Germline lookup yields CDR1 SEHNR and CDR2 FQNEAQ (reference sequence). The ends lost 7 bases at V and 6 bases at J; junction bases unmatched: 14. The CDR3 nucleotides read TGTGCCAGCAACCCTAGCGGGGGGTCGGGGGCTGGCGAGCAGTACTTC. This translates into CASNPSGGSGAGEQYF. Full variable domain (remainder filled in from reference TRBV7-9 and TRBJ2-7): DTGVSQNPRHKITKRGQNVTFRCDPISEHNRLYWYRQTLGQGPEFLTYFQNEAQLEKSRLLSDRFSAERPKGSFSTLEIQRTEQGDSAMYLCASNPSGGSGAGEQYFGPGTRLTVT.

The J gene is TRBJ1-1, the V gene TRBV5-8; D is possibly TRBD1 (6 bases). V was trimmed by 3 bases and J by 0 bases, leaving 18 bases between them. The length of the CDR3 is 17 residues. Germline assignment: CDR1 SGHTS and CDR2 YDEGEE. CDR3: CASSSPKSGGMNTEAFF. The DNA of the CDR3 is TGTGCCAGCAGCTCCCCAAAGTCGGGGGGCATGAACACTGAAGCTTTCTTT.

This clone has just one count. The V call is TRBV7-3, the J call TRBJ1-6; tentatively, D is TRBD1 (6 bases). Trimming took 5 bases from V and 9 from J, leaving 11 bases between them. CDR3 size: 13 residues. Germline loops: CDR1 SGHTA, CDR2 FQGTGA. The CDR3 sequence: CASSDGGASPLHF. CDR3 coding DNA: TGTGCCAGCAGCGATGGGGGGGCTTCACCCCTCCACTTT.

The chain has TRBV3-1 (or the pseudogene TRBV3-2) and TRBJ2-2, with TRBD2 matching over 16 bases. Trimming took 4 bases from V and 9 from J; bases not matched to a gene: 8. This CDR3 is built from 17 residues. Per the germline V gene, CDR1 is LGHDT and CDR2 is YNNKEL (reference sequence). CDR3 sequence reads: CASSPAGTSGGERELFF. The CDR3 nucleotides are TGTGCCAGCAGCCCCGCTGGGACTAGCGGGGGGGAAAGGGAGCTGTTTTTT.

The chain uses TRBV5-6 and TRBJ1-1; D may be TRBD1 (6 bases). In germline, CDR1 is SGHDT, CDR2 YYEEEE. Trimming cost V 4 bases and J 10 bases, with 11 bases left between them. This CDR3 contains 11 residues. The CDR3 loop is CASSPDRLAFF. Here the CDR3 DNA reads TGTGCCAGCAGCCCGGACAGACTAGCTTTCTTT.

The chain has TRBV5-1 and TRBJ1-1, with D possibly being TRBD1 (5 bases). Trimming removed 1 base from V and 5 bases from J, with 15 bases in between. Germline V gene data show CDR1 as SGHRS and CDR2 as YFSETQ. There are 15 residues in the CDR3. The CDR3 DNA sequence: TGCGCCAGCAGCTTGTCAGGGAGGGGACGGACTGAAGCTTTCTTT. Its protein product is CASSLSGRGRTEAFF.

V and J are TRBV9 and TRBJ1-3; maybe TRBD1 (6 bases). V lost 4 bases, J lost 4 bases, and 15 bases lay in between. CDR3 length equals 15 residues. Germline V gives CDR1 SGDLS, CDR2 YYNGEE. CDR3 coding DNA: TGTGCCAGCAGCTCGGGGGGGCTAGGAGGAAACACCATATATTTT. As protein: CASSSGGLGGNTIYF. Full variable domain (remainder filled in from reference TRBV9 and TRBJ1-3): DSGVTQTPKHLITATGQRVTLRCSPRSGDLSVYWYQQSLDQGLQFLIQYYNGEERAKGNILERFSAQQFPDLHSELNLSSLELGDSALYFCASSSGGLGGNTIYFGEGSWLTVV.

This clone came up once. CDR3 amino acids: CASRGQGRDEAFF. The CDR3 region has the DNA TGCGCCAGCAGAGGACAGGGGAGGGATGAAGCTTTCTTT. The chain carries TRBV10-1 and TRBJ1-1; 9 bases fit TRBD1. Trimming cost V 6 bases and J 7 bases; bases outside gene matches: 6. Per the germline V gene, CDR1 is WNHNN and CDR2 is SYGVQD (reference sequence). The CDR3 has 13 residues.

This clone came up a few times. The J gene is TRBJ2-2, the V gene TRBV12-3 or TRBV12-4; 8 positions agree with TRBD1. The CDR3 covers 13 residues. The V segment lost 6 bases and the J segment 5 bases; nucleotides outside the gene matches: 2. This CDR3 is CASRYRGTGELFF. CDR3 bases: TGTGCCAGCAGATACAGGGGGACCGGGGAGCTGTTTTTT.

This chain links TRBV3-1 (or the pseudogene TRBV3-2) with TRBJ2-3; a possible D gene is TRBD2 (5 bases). Trimming took 4 bases from V and 7 from J, leaving 9 bases between them. CDR1 is LGHDT and CDR2 is YNNKEL in the germline V gene (reference sequence). The CDR3 spans 12 residues. For the CDR3, the DNA is TGTGCCAGCAGCCCTCCCGGGAATACGCAGTATTTT. Protein: CASSPPGNTQYF.

This sequence joins TRBV18 and TRBJ2-5; 7 bases map to TRBD1. Germline V gene sequence: CDR1 KGHSH, CDR2 LQKENI. V was pared by 3 bases and J by 7 bases, with 8 bases of the junction left unmatched. The length of the CDR3 is 14 residues. DNA of the CDR3: TGTGCCAGCTCACCCAGACAGGGTGAGGGGACCCAGTACTTC. This codes for CASSPRQGEGTQYF.

This clone was picked up one time. The CDR3 DNA reads TGTGCTAGTGGTTTGGGGGGACAGGGGAACGAAAAACTGTTTTTT. It translates to CASGLGGQGNEKLFF. V is TRBV12-5 and J is TRBJ1-4, with TRBD1 matching over 10 bases. Germline CDR1 LGHNT, CDR2 FRNRAP. CDR3 length: 15 amino acids. J lost 8 bases, V lost 1 base, and 4 bases had no gene match.

This clone was counted between two and nine times. This chain connects TRBV7-9 to TRBJ2-7; tentative D call: TRBD1 (5 bases). Germline CDR1 is SEHNR and CDR2 is FQNEAQ (reference sequence). Trimming pared 4 bases from V and 7 bases from J, leaving 17 bases between. The CDR3 is 14 residues long. Here the CDR3 DNA reads TGTGCCAGCAGCTCAAGACGCGACAGACATGAGCAGTACTTC. This translates into CASSSRRDRHEQYF.